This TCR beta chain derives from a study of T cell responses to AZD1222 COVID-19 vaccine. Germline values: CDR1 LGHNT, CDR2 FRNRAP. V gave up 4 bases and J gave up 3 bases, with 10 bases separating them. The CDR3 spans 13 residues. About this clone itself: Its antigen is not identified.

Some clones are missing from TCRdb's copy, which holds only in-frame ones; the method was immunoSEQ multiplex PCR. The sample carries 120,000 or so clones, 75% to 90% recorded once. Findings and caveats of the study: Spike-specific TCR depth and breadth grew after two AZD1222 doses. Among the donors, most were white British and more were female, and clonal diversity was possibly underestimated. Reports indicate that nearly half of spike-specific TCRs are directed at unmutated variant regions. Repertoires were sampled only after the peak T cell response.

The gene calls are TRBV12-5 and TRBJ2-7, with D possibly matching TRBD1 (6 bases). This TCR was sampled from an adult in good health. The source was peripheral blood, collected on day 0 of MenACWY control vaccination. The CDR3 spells CASGWGRGYEQYF. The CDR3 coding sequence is TGTGCTAGTGGTTGGGGCAGGGGCTACGAGCAGTACTTC.